Reported below is one TCR beta chain. Its cognate antigen is unknown. This entry belongs to a study of cytomegalovirus exposure and HLA in healthy donors. Overall study results and limits: No immune exposure information besides CMV serostatus was available. Analyzed later, most CMV-associated TCR beta chains appeared HLA-restricted. Some segments of the V type, notably TRBV6-2 and TRBV6-3, were excluded as indistinguishable. An Asian-associated ancestry cluster reportedly showed fewer N-insertions than the approximately 620-donor mean in a later analysis.

PCR used 60 Vbeta primers and 13 Jbeta primers. The repertoire was sequenced with immunoSEQ multiplex PCR; TCRdb's copy has only in-frame clones and lacks some. Recorded for this sample: 49,000 or so clones. Germline V gene sequence: CDR1 LNHNV, CDR2 YYDKDF (reference sequence). The J segment lost 5 bases and the V segment lost 5 bases, leaving 7 bases of the junction unmatched. This CDR3 contains 16 residues. Sequencing was performed on PBMCs. This receptor was obtained from a man aged 35 to 55 in good health and CMV-seropositive. This chain uses TRBV15 with TRBJ2-4, with 12 bases that match TRBD1. CDR3 amino acids: CATSGGTGGLENIQYF. Here the CDR3 DNA reads TGTGCCACCAGCGGCGGGACAGGGGGCTTGGAAAACATTCAGTACTTC.